Presented here are 15 T cell receptor beta chains from one specimen sequenced in a study of blood T cell repertoires in COVID-19. TCRdb's table, derived via immunoSEQ multiplex PCR, lists solely in-frame clones and lacks some. The data hold around 160,000 clones, with roughly 90% observed a single time. Specimen: PBMCs or T cells enriched from blood (not recorded which). The receptors originated from a woman younger than 45 with acute COVID-19.

This clone has just a few counts. This chain joins TRBV3-1 (or the pseudogene TRBV3-2) and TRBJ1-2, with D possibly being TRBD1 (5 bases). This CDR3 spans 13 amino acids. The V gene lost 5 bases and the J gene lost 8 bases, with 15 bases spanning the gap. CDR1 and CDR2 from the germline V gene are LGHDT and YNNKEL (reference sequence). CDR3 sequence reads: CASSKVQGGGYTF. Written as DNA, the CDR3 is TGTGCCAGCAGCAAAGTCCAGGGAGGGGGCTACACCTTC.

V usage is TRBV7-2 and J usage is TRBJ2-7; 8 positions agree with TRBD1. The V gene end was trimmed by 6 bases and the J gene end by 2 bases; junction bases not matched to a gene: 6. The germline CDR1 and CDR2 sequences are SGHTA and FQGNSA. The CDR3 spans 14 residues. CDR3 region: CASRRETGAYEQYF. In DNA form, the CDR3 reads TGTGCCAGCAGGCGAGAGACAGGGGCCTACGAGCAGTACTTC.

The chain employs TRBV25-1 and TRBJ2-7; 10 bases match TRBD2. The CDR3 totals 18 residues. V lost 6 bases, J lost 5 bases, and 19 bases stayed unmatched. Germline assignment: CDR1 MGHDK and CDR2 SYGVNS. In nucleotides, the CDR3 is TGTGCCAGCAGGGGTTCCTCAATTTCTAGCGGGAGTAGCGACGAGCAGTACTTC. This translates into CASRGSSISSGSSDEQYF.

The rearrangement uses TRBV5-1 and TRBJ1-1; D is perhaps TRBD1 (6 bases). Germline V gene sequence: CDR1 SGHRS, CDR2 YFSETQ. Between the trimmed V and J ends, which lost 1 base and 0 bases, there was a span of 13 bases. The CDR3 spans 16 residues. The CDR3: CASSLIGQIMNTEAFF. The CDR3 region has the DNA TGCGCCAGCAGCTTGATTGGACAGATAATGAACACTGAAGCTTTCTTT. The full variable domain, its missing parts supplied by reference TRBV5-1 and TRBJ1-1, is KAGVTQTPRYLIKTRGQQVTLSCSPISGHRSVSWYQQTPGQGLQFLFEYFSETQRNKGNFPGRFSGRQFSNSRSEMNVSTLELGDSALYLCASSLIGQIMNTEAFFGQGTRLTVV.

Only one count was recorded for this clone. The V gene is TRBV7-2, the J gene TRBJ2-5; 10 positions match TRBD1. CDR1 SGHTA and CDR2 FQGNSA come from the germline V gene. The CDR3 covers 15 residues. Trimming removed 5 bases from V and 6 bases from J; junction bases left unmatched: 9. This chain's CDR3 is CASSPRQGAVKTQYF. CDR3 bases: TGTGCCAGCAGCCCGCGACAGGGGGCGGTAAAGACCCAGTACTTC.

This sequence joins TRBV13 and TRBJ1-1; the D is unclear. V lost 3 bases, J lost 4 bases, and 15 bases lay in between. The CDR3 covers 15 residues. Germline V gene lookup returns CDR1 PRHDT and CDR2 FYEKMQ (reference sequence). The CDR3 spells CASSFWGGSGTEAFF. As DNA, the CDR3 is TGTGCCAGCAGCTTCTGGGGAGGGTCCGGCACTGAAGCTTTCTTT. Based on the CDR3 plus reference TRBV13 and TRBJ1-1, the full variable domain is AAGVIQSPRHLIKEKRETATLKCYPIPRHDTVYWYQQGPGQDPQFLISFYEKMQSDKGSIPDRFSAQQFSDYHSELNMSSLELGDSALYFCASSFWGGSGTEAFFGQGTRLTVV.

The chain recombines TRBV29-1 with TRBJ2-7; 7 bases are shared with TRBD1. CDR3 length: 13 amino acids. The germline V gene has CDR1 SQVTM and CDR2 ANQGSEA. V shed 4 bases and J 3 bases; nucleotides not matched to a gene: 6. This CDR3 reads CSVGTGVNYEQYF. The CDR3 DNA is TGCAGCGTTGGGACAGGTGTAAACTACGAGCAGTACTTC.

This chain uses TRBV30 with TRBJ1-6, with a possible D match to TRBD1 (5 bases). The CDR3 runs 12 residues. Germline CDR1 and CDR2: GTSNPN and SVGIG (reference sequence). Between the trimmed V and J ends, which lost 5 bases and 5 bases, there was a span of 7 bases. The CDR3 loop reads CAWEGNNSPLHF. The CDR3 coding sequence is TGTGCCTGGGAGGGGAATAATTCACCCCTCCACTTT.

The chain is built from TRBV9 and TRBJ2-1; D perhaps matches TRBD2 (6 bases). Trimming pared 3 bases from V and 5 bases from J, leaving 15 bases between. This CDR3 is 15 amino acids long. Germline CDR1 reads SGDLS; CDR2 reads YYNGEE. In nucleotides, the CDR3 is TGTGCCAGCAGCGCCAGCGGGCGGGGAAACAATGAGCAGTTCTTC. Its translation is CASSASGRGNNEQFF.

The V and J genes are TRBV11-2 and TRBJ2-1; weak D call: TRBD2 (5 bases). Germline V gene data show CDR1 as SGHAT and CDR2 as FQNNGV. This CDR3 spans 12 amino acids. Trimming removed 8 bases at V and 5 bases at J, with 10 bases between. CDR3 loop: CASGMRDNEQFF. As DNA, the CDR3 is TGTGCCAGCGGGATGAGGGACAATGAGCAGTTCTTC.

The V call is TRBV11-2, the J call TRBJ1-1; 9 bases fit TRBD1. The CDR3 runs 13 residues. V was clipped by 5 bases and J by 3 bases; unmatched bases: 1. Germline assignment: CDR1 SGHAT and CDR2 FQNNGV. Written as DNA, the CDR3 is TGTGCCAGCAGCCGGGACAGGGACACTGAAGCTTTCTTT. Translating gives CASSRDRDTEAFF.

The chain uses TRBV30 and TRBJ1-1; D perhaps matches TRBD1 (5 bases). This CDR3 region has 12 residues. Germline V gene lookup returns CDR1 GTSNPN and CDR2 SVGIG (reference sequence). Trimming shortened V by 4 bases and J by 6 bases, and 12 bases separated the two germline ends. CDR3 in DNA: TGTGCCTGGAATAGGGGATTCTCTGAAGCTTTCTTT. Translated: CAWNRGFSEAFF.

CDR3: CASRGLDQPQHF. The CDR3 DNA reads as TGTGCCAGCCGCGGGTTGGATCAGCCCCAGCATTTT. This chain links TRBV12-3 or TRBV12-4 with TRBJ1-5; D is unclear. This CDR3 region has 12 residues. Trimming removed 8 bases from V and 5 bases from J, with 10 bases in between.

The genes are TRBV4-1 and TRBJ1-6; 9 bases line up with TRBD1. The germline V gene has CDR1 MGHRA and CDR2 YSYEKL. V lost 6 bases, J lost 3 bases, and 6 bases stayed unmatched. The CDR3 covers 16 residues. In DNA, the CDR3 is TGCGCCAGCAGAACGACAGGGGGTGGCTATAATTCACCCCTCCACTTT. It encodes CASRTTGGGYNSPLHF.

The chain uses TRBV7-2 and TRBJ2-3; TRBD2 matches at 8 bases. Germline trimming cut 5 bases from V and 2 bases from J; bases unmatched to any gene: 6. The length of the CDR3 is 15 residues. The germline V gene encodes CDR1 SGHTA and CDR2 FQGNSA. This CDR3 reads CASSMTSAVTDTQYF. The CDR3 DNA follows: TGTGCCAGCAGCATGACTAGCGCGGTCACAGATACGCAGTATTTT.